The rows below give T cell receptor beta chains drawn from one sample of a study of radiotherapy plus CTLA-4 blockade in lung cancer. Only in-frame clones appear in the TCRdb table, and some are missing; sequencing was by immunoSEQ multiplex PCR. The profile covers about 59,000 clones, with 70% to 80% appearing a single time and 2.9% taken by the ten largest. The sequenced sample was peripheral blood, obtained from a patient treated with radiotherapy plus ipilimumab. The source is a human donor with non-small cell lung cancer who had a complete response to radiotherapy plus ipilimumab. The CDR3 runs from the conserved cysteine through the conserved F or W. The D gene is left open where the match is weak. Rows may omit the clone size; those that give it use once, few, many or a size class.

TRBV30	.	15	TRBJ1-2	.	CAWSVKGPRGYGYTF	TGTGCCTGGAGTGTAAAAGGTCCCCGAGGATATGGCTACACCTTC
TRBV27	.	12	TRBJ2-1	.	CASSQGYNEQFF	TGTGCCAGCAGTCAGGGATACAATGAGCAGTTCTTC
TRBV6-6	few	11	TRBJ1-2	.	CASSPLDGYTF	TGTGCCAGCAGTCCACTGGATGGCTACACCTTC
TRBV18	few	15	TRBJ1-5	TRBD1	CASSEGQGGNQPQHF	TGTGCCAGCTCAGAGGGACAGGGAGGCAATCAGCCCCAGCATTTT
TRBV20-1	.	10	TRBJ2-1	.	CSARGANQFF	TGCAGTGCTAGGGGGGCCAACCAGTTCTTC
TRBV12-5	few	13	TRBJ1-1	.	CASGLSVNTEAFF	TGTGCTAGTGGTTTGTCGGTAAACACTGAAGCTTTCTTT
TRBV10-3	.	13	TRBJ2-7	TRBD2	CAIGTSGDYEQYF	TGTGCCATTGGGACTAGCGGAGACTACGAGCAGTACTTC
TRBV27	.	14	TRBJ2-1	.	CASRFRDSSWEQFF	TGTGCCAGCAGATTCCGGGACTCCAGTTGGGAGCAGTTCTTC
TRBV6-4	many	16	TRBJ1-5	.	CASSIGTRPLIRPQHF	TGTGCCAGCAGTATCGGGACACGGCCATTAATAAGGCCCCAGCATTTT
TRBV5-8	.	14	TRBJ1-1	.	CASSLSRANTEAFF	TGTGCCAGCAGCTTGAGCAGGGCGAACACTGAAGCTTTCTTT
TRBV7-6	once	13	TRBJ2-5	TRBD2	CASSVQREETQYF	TGTGCCAGCAGCGTCCAGCGGGAGGAGACCCAGTACTTC
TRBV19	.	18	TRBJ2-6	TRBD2	CASSAATSGSSGANVLTF	TGTGCCAGTAGTGCCGCGACTAGCGGGAGCTCTGGGGCCAACGTCCTGACTTTC
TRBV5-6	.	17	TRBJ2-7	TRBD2	CASSLGTSGWSSYEQYF	TGTGCCAGCAGCTTGGGGACTAGCGGCTGGAGCTCCTACGAGCAGTACTTC
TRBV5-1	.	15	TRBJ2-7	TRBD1	CASSVSGQSSYEQYF	TGCGCCAGCAGCGTTTCGGGACAGAGCTCCTACGAGCAGTACTTC
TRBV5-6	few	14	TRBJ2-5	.	CASSLVSDQETQYF	TGTGCCAGCAGCTTGGTGTCAGACCAAGAGACCCAGTACTTC
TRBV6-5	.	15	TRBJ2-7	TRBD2	CASSKLAGGSYEQYF	TGTGCCAGCAGTAAACTAGCGGGTGGGTCCTACGAGCAGTACTTC
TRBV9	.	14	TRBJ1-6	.	CASSVGDQGTPLHF	TGTGCCAGCAGCGTAGGAGATCAGGGGACACCCCTCCACTTT
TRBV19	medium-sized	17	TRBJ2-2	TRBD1	CASSQHPDRAYNGELFF	TGTGCCAGTAGTCAACACCCGGACAGGGCGTACAACGGGGAGCTGTTTTTT
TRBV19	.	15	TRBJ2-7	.	CASSPGTVWAYEQYF	TGTGCCAGTAGTCCGGGGACTGTCTGGGCCTACGAGCAGTACTTC
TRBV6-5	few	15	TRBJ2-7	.	CASSPLAQSSYEQYF	TGTGCCAGCAGTCCCCTAGCCCAAAGCTCCTACGAGCAGTACTTC
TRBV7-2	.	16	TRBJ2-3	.	CASSLSLKRSTDTQYF	TGTGCCAGCAGCTTAAGTTTAAAGCGGAGCACAGATACGCAGTATTTT
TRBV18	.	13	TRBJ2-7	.	CASSPLYRDEQYF	TGTGCCAGCTCACCACTCTACAGGGACGAGCAGTACTTC
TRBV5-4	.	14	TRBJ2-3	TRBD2	CAATLAGAGGTQYF	TGTGCCGCCACCCTAGCGGGAGCTGGTGGTACGCAGTATTTT
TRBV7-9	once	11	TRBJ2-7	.	CASSLLYEQYF	TGTGCCAGCAGCTTGTTATACGAGCAGTACTTC
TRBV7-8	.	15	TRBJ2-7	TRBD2	CASSPSSGRALEQYF	TGTGCCAGCAGCCCCTCTAGCGGGAGGGCCCTCGAGCAGTACTTC
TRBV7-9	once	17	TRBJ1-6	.	CASSLTLGQPWNSPLHF	TGTGCCAGCAGCTTAACCCTTGGACAGCCGTGGAATTCACCCCTCCACTTT